This TCR beta chain was obtained from a study of blood T cell repertoires in COVID-19 (dated by TCRdb to 2018 to 2021). Regarding the study in general: Recovered participants in ImmuneRACE Cohort 3 were defined by two consecutive negative NP/OP PCR tests, clearance by a healthcare professional, or resolution of symptoms. Samples covering the acute and convalescent phases of COVID-19 were provided by collaborators in the United States, Italy and Spain. The material from the prospective study consisted of cDNA or gDNA derived from T cells, B-cell-depleted T cells, or PBMCs. The dataset comprised deeply sampled blood TCRbeta repertoires from subjects exposed to, actively infected with, or recovered from COVID-19. The repertoires were released in a freely available public database intended as a resource for research on the immune response to SARS-CoV-2. The samples were drawn from the first 160 participants of the ongoing ImmuneRACE study and from about 1,200 subjects provided by 6 global collaborators. A de-identified subject ID, COVID-19 status, age in years and sex were almost always included in the sample metadata. Where available, HLA class I and class II types were obtained from metadata supplied by the sample provider rather than from assay-based typing. The study at large found these results: The amount of clinical and demographic metadata varied by source and participant and was provided uncurated.

Participants in the prospective study were aged roughly 18 to 89 years, lived in 20 to 25 United States geographic areas, and enrolled through a virtual design. In the prospective study, cohorts were assigned on the basis of participant-reported clinical history obtained from a screening survey and a study questionnaire. Each participant in the prospective study had whole blood, serum and a nasopharyngeal or oropharyngeal swab collected by mobile phlebotomists. Additional blood draws and questionnaires over an approximately two-month period could optionally be provided by prospective study participants. Prospective study blood samples were shipped either frozen or at room temperature before DNA extraction. CDR1 SGHRS and CDR2 YFSETQ are derived from the germline V gene. V drops 0 bases and J drops 7 bases, leaving 16 bases in between. The CDR3 contains 15 residues, cysteine and phenylalanine counted. Only CDR3 DNA is held: 45 bases, read in frame from base 1.

On this clone itself: Its binding antigen is unknown. Base qualities were left out, and no much larger clone turns up one base away.

TCRbeta CDR3 regions were amplified from genomic DNA using the immunoSEQ Assay, a bias-controlled multiplex PCR. Processing in the source paper ran as follows. The number of nucleated cells in each sample was estimated from the amplification of reference gene primers within the assay. Sequence reads were collapsed and filtered to measure the absolute abundance of every unique TCRbeta CDR3 rearrangement. For each sample, productive Simpson clonality was calculated by taking the square root of Simpson's diversity index across productive rearrangements. TCRdb mirrors the immuneACCESS table, restricted to in-frame sequences. Some clones are absent from its copies; in checked studies, under half trace to an unresolved V gene, and the reason for the others is unknown. V, J and clone size are those of that table, while D and trimming were read from the DNA. In all, the sample holds hundreds of thousands of clones, and roughly nine tenths of those were seen once. The ten top clones hold 3% to 3.5% of the sample.

The sample was PBMCs or T cells enriched from blood (not recorded which). The chain was built from TRBV5-1 and TRBJ2-5; D gene: possibly TRBD2, on 6 matching bases. The sequence was obtained from a woman aged 45-60 years in a cohort exposed to, infected with or recovered from COVID-19 (not recorded which). The nucleotides are TGCGCCAGCAGCTTGGACCCGGAAACCGGGGGGACCCAGTACTTC. This is translated as CASSLDPETGGTQYF.